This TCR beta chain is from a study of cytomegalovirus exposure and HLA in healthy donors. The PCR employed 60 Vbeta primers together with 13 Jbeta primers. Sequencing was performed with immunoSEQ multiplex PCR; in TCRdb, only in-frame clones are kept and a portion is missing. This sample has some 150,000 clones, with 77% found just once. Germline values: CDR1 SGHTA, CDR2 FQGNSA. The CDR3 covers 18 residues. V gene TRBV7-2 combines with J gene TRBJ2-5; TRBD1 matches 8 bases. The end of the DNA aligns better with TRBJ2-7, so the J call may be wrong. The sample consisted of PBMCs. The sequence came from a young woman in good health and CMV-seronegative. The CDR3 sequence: CASSLKKRTGIKSYEQYF. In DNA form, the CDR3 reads TGTGCCAGCAGCTTGAAGAAGAGGACAGGGATTAAGAGCTACGAGCAGTACTTC.